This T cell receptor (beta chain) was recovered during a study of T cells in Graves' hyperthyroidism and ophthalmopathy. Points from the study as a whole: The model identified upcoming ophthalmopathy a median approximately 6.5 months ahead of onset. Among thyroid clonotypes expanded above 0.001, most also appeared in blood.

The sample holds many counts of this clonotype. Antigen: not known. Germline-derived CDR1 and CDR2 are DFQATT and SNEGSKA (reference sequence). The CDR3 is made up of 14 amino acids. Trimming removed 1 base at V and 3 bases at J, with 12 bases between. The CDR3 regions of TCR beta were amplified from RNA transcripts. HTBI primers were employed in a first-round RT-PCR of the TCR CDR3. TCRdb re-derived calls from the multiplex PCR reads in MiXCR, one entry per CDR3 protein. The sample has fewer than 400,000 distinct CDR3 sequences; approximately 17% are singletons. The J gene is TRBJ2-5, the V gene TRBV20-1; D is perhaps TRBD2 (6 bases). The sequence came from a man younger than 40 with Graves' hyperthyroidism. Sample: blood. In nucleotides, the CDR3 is TGCAGTGCTAGAGCGCGACTAGTCGAAGAGACCCAGTACTTC. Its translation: CSARARLVEETQYF.